These 26 T cell receptor beta chains were all obtained from the same sample, sequenced in a study of shared clonotypes between healthy human individuals. Clones were sequenced by immunoSEQ multiplex PCR, and TCRdb holds only the in-frame ones, with some missing. Of about 2.3 million clones listed, 80% to 95% are singletons. Sequencing was performed on naive CD4+ T cells from PBMCs. Noted subset: CD45RA+ positively selected. Source of these receptors: a man younger than 30 in good health. Some clones in this sample may be carry-over from other donors' samples.

The V call is TRBV28, the J call TRBJ2-3, with 7 bases identical to TRBD2. The germline V gene encodes CDR1 MDHEN and CDR2 SYDVKM. The CDR3 runs 15 residues. V gave up 4 bases and J gave up 0 bases; unmatched junction bases: 4. CDR3 sequence reads: CASSWGGKSTDTQYF. The CDR3 DNA sequence: TGTGCCAGCAGTTGGGGGGGGAAGAGCACAGATACGCAGTATTTT. The variable domain in full, with the rest retrieved from reference TRBV28 and TRBJ2-3, is DVKVTQSSRYLVKRTGEKVFLECVQDMDHENMFWYRQDPGLGLRLIYFSYDVKMKEKGDIPEGYSVSREKKERFSLILESASTNQTSMYLCASSWGGKSTDTQYFGPGTRLTVL.

V usage is TRBV5-1 and J usage is TRBJ2-7, with D possibly matching TRBD1 (5 bases). Looked up from germline, CDR1 is SGHRS and CDR2 is YFSETQ. V lost 4 bases, J lost 2 bases, and 13 bases lay in between. This CDR3 contains 14 residues. The CDR3 region has the DNA TGCGCCAGCAGCCCGACAGTTACCACCTACGAGCAGTACTTC. Its translation: CASSPTVTTYEQYF.

This clone was detected once. V is TRBV28 and J is TRBJ1-1; D perhaps matches TRBD1 (5 bases). Germline V gene data show CDR1 as MDHEN and CDR2 as SYDVKM. Trimming stripped 0 bases from V and 1 base from J, with 9 bases between. The CDR3 length is 15 residues. CDR3 coding DNA: TGTGCCAGCAGTTTATGGGGGACGGAGAACACTGAAGCTTTCTTT. It specifies CASSLWGTENTEAFF.

V usage is TRBV11-2 and J usage is TRBJ2-1; the match to TRBD1 covers 12 bases. This CDR3 contains 15 residues. V shed 2 bases, J shed 8 bases, and the junction held 4 bases outside the gene matches. The germline gives CDR1 SGHAT, CDR2 FQNNGV. DNA for the CDR3: TGTGCCAGCAGCTTATGGGACAGGGGGCGAGATGAGCAGTTCTTC. Its protein product is CASSLWDRGRDEQFF.

V is TRBV25-1 and J is TRBJ2-7, with 7 bases aligning to TRBD2. The CDR3 consists of 15 residues. V was clipped by 4 bases and J by 3 bases; unmatched bases: 9. Germline V CDR1 and CDR2: MGHDK, SYGVNS. CDR3 bases: TGTGCCAGCAGTGTAGGGGAGGGGATCATCTACGAGCAGTACTTC. Translation gives CASSVGEGIIYEQYF.

The rearrangement links TRBV5-1 to TRBJ2-5; weak D call: TRBD1 (7 bases). Gene TRBJ2-7 matches the end of the DNA better, so the J call may be wrong. CDR1 and CDR2 from the germline V gene are SGHRS and YFSETQ. The CDR3 has 14 residues. The CDR3 spells CASSDAGGKYEQYF. For the CDR3, the DNA is TGCGCCAGCAGCGACGCAGGGGGGAAATACGAGCAGTACTTC.

The chain employs TRBV15 and TRBJ1-1, with TRBD1 matching over 9 bases. The CDR3 has 11 residues. CDR1 and CDR2 from the germline V gene are LNHNV and YYDKDF (reference sequence). Losses at the gene ends were 5 bases for V and 12 bases for J; bases not matched to a gene: 4. The CDR3 region is CATSGQGITFF. The CDR3 region has the DNA TGTGCCACCAGCGGACAGGGGATAACTTTCTTT.

Notes on this clone: Different DNA sequences within this sample yield the same CDR3. The chain carries TRBV2 and TRBJ2-5, with D unresolved. The length of the CDR3 is 13 residues. Trimming took off 0 bases at V and 0 bases at J, with 2 bases between the two ends. Germline loops: CDR1 SNHLY, CDR2 FYNNEI. CDR3 in DNA: TGTGCCAGCAGTGAAGCGGACCAAGAGACCCAGTACTTC. This gives the protein CASSEADQETQYF.

A few counts support this clone. The chain couples TRBV18 to TRBJ1-1; D is unresolved. The CDR3 is 14 amino acids. In germline, CDR1 is KGHSH, CDR2 LQKENI. The V end lost 4 bases, the J end lost 4 bases, and 13 bases lay between the germline ends. CDR3 in amino acids: CASSLGRSGTEAFF. The CDR3 bases are TGTGCCAGCTCACTTGGGAGAAGCGGCACTGAAGCTTTCTTT.

This clone showed up just once. This sequence joins TRBV19 and TRBJ1-1, with 7 bases aligning to TRBD1. Germline V CDR1 and CDR2: LNHDA, SQIVND (reference sequence). The V and J ends lost 7 bases and 3 bases, in that order; junction bases with no gene match: 8. This CDR3 region has 14 residues. CDR3 in DNA: TGTGCCAGTACGGGAAGGGGGCTGGACACTGAAGCTTTCTTT. Translated: CASTGRGLDTEAFF. The whole variable domain, remainder taken from reference TRBV19 and TRBJ1-1, is DGGITQSPKYLFRKEGQNVTLSCEQNLNHDAMYWYRQDPGQGLRLIYYSQIVNDFQKGDIAEGYSVSREKKESFPLTVTSAQKNPTAFYLCASTGRGLDTEAFFGQGTRLTVV.

The chain has TRBV19 and TRBJ2-3; TRBD2 aligns across 11 bases. V dropped 4 bases and J dropped 2; count of bases not matched to a gene: 2. The CDR3 consists of 15 residues. Germline V CDR1 and CDR2: LNHDA, SQIVND (reference sequence). In DNA, the CDR3 is TGTGCCAGTAGTAAGACTAGCGGGAACACAGATACGCAGTATTTT. It encodes CASSKTSGNTDTQYF.

This chain connects TRBV29-1 to TRBJ1-1, with 9 bases aligning to TRBD1. Germline loops: CDR1 SQVTM, CDR2 ANQGSEA. J was trimmed by 5 bases and V by 3 bases; bases with no gene match: 7. There are 14 residues in the CDR3. CDR3 sequence: CSVERGQGSTEAFF. DNA for the CDR3: TGCAGCGTTGAGCGGGGACAGGGTAGTACTGAAGCTTTCTTT.

To note about this clone: The same CDR3 can be traced to other DNA sequences in this sample. The rearrangement joins TRBV7-3 to TRBJ2-2; D not resolved. There are 12 residues in the CDR3. In germline, CDR1 is SGHTA, CDR2 FQGTGA. Trimming took 5 bases from V and 6 from J, leaving 7 bases between them. CDR3 residues: CASSPQSGELFF. DNA of the CDR3: TGTGCCAGCAGCCCACAATCCGGGGAGCTGTTTTTT.

This chain joins TRBV6-1 and TRBJ1-1; 9 bases align to TRBD1. In germline, CDR1 is MNHNS, CDR2 SASEGT. CDR3 length equals 15 residues. The V gene end was trimmed by 7 bases and the J gene end by 1 base; junction bases not matched to a gene: 7. CDR3 bases: TGTGCCAGCATCTTTGGGGGACAGGGGAACACTGAAGCTTTCTTT. This gives the protein CASIFGGQGNTEAFF.

This chain uses TRBV7-8 with TRBJ2-5; 10 bases fit TRBD2. With V trimmed by 5 bases and J by 5 bases, 11 bases remained unmatched. CDR3 length: 16 amino acids. The germline gives CDR1 SGHVS, CDR2 FQNEAQ. CDR3 amino acids: CASSTRAGGRQETQYF. The CDR3, as DNA: TGTGCCAGCAGCACGAGAGCGGGAGGGCGACAGGAGACCCAGTACTTC.

Only a few counts were recorded for this clone. V gene TRBV18 combines with J gene TRBJ2-7, with D unresolved. Germline assignment: CDR1 KGHSH and CDR2 LQKENI. Trimming left V 3 bases short and J 6 bases short, with 12 bases between. The CDR3 has 13 amino acids. The CDR3 sequence: CASSPPIGSEQYF. Here the CDR3 DNA reads TGTGCCAGCTCACCCCCAATAGGGTCCGAGCAGTACTTC.

The chain combines TRBV7-3 with TRBJ2-7; D might be TRBD1 (6 bases). Trimming took off 1 base at V and 4 bases at J, with 14 bases between the two ends. The length of the CDR3 is 15 residues. The germline CDR1 and CDR2 sequences are SGHTA and FQGTGA. CDR3 bases: TGTGCCAGCAGCTTAAGAGGGGGTTCGGGGTACGAGCAGTACTTC. The encoded protein is CASSLRGGSGYEQYF.

This clone has just a few counts. The J gene is TRBJ1-3, the V gene TRBV28; tentatively, D is TRBD1 (6 bases). This CDR3 has 17 amino acids. Trimming removed 5 bases at V and 4 bases at J, with 21 bases between. Per the germline V gene, CDR1 is MDHEN and CDR2 is SYDVKM. The chain's CDR3 is CASSPSSQGFSGNTIYF. CDR3 sequence (DNA): TGTGCCAGCAGTCCGAGTTCACAGGGCTTCAGCGGAAACACCATATATTTT.

This clone came up once. Other DNA variants within this sample encode the same CDR3. The J gene is TRBJ2-7, the V gene TRBV11-2; D is uncertain. V was clipped by 2 bases and J by 4 bases, with 6 bases between them. CDR1 and CDR2 from the germline V gene are SGHAT and FQNNGV. The CDR3 sequence is 12 residues long. Here the CDR3 reads CASSLSRYEQYF. CDR3 in DNA: TGTGCCAGCAGCTTAAGTCGGTACGAGCAGTACTTC.

V is TRBV4-3 and J is TRBJ2-3; D is unclear. The CDR3 contains 16 residues. V was clipped by 0 bases and J by 8 bases, with 18 bases between them. Germline V gene lookup returns CDR1 LGHNA and CDR2 YSLEER. CDR3 nucleotides: TGCGCCAGCAGCCAAGATAGGGCCTTACATCGGACTACGCAGTATTTT. This gives the protein CASSQDRALHRTTQYF.

The gene calls are TRBV7-2 and TRBJ2-1, with a tentative D call TRBD2 (5 bases). CDR3 length: 15 residues. Trimming took 5 bases from V and 6 from J, leaving 17 bases between them. Germline V gives CDR1 SGHTA, CDR2 FQGNSA. As DNA, the CDR3 is TGTGCCAGCAGCCCGGCGGGCACAGTCCCCAATGAGCAGTTCTTC. Residues: CASSPAGTVPNEQFF. Looking up the rest from reference TRBV7-2 and TRBJ2-1 gives the full variable domain: GAGVSQSPSNKVTEKGKDVELRCDPISGHTALYWYRQSLGQGLEFLIYFQGNSAPDKSGLPSDRFSAERTGGSVSTLTIQRTQQEDSAVYLCASSPAGTVPNEQFFGPGTRLTVL.

The chain carries TRBV7-3 and TRBJ1-5, with D unresolved. The V end lost 2 bases, the J end lost 0 bases, and 14 bases lay between the germline ends. Germline V lookup: CDR1 SGHTA, CDR2 FQGTGA. This CDR3 is built from 17 residues. The CDR3 reads CASSLSSASHSNQPQHF. CDR3 sequence (DNA): TGTGCCAGCAGCTTATCCTCGGCAAGTCATAGCAATCAGCCCCAGCATTTT.

As concerns this clone: Different DNA sequences within this sample yield the same CDR3. The CDR3 loop is CASSLTPGGSYEQYF. DNA of the CDR3: TGTGCCAGCAGCTTAACGCCAGGGGGCTCCTACGAGCAGTACTTC. The chain carries TRBV7-3 and TRBJ2-7; 7 bases fit TRBD1. Germline V gives CDR1 SGHTA, CDR2 FQGTGA. CDR3 size: 15 residues. The trim removed 0 bases at V and 0 bases at J, leaving 2 bases unmatched.

V gene TRBV19 combines with J gene TRBJ2-3, with D uncertain. V was shortened by 0 bases and J by 8 bases, with 6 bases between the two germline ends. The CDR3 is 12 amino acids. Germline CDR1 LNHDA, CDR2 SQIVND (reference sequence). The CDR3 nucleotides are TGTGCCAGTAGTATAGAGATCGGTACGCAGTATTTT. It is translated as CASSIEIGTQYF.

This clone has only one observation. The CDR3 coding sequence is TGTGCCAGTAGTATGGGTTGGGCAGCTCGCTCCTACAATGAGCAGTTCTTC. Translated: CASSMGWAARSYNEQFF. V and J are TRBV19 and TRBJ2-1; D is ambiguous. The V gene's germline CDR1 is LNHDA and CDR2 SQIVND (reference sequence). This CDR3 contains 17 residues. Trimming pared 3 bases from V and 0 bases from J, leaving 15 bases between.

The chain recombines TRBV6-6 with TRBJ2-3; TRBD2 matches 7 bases. Germline lookup yields CDR1 MNHNY and CDR2 SVGAGI (reference sequence). CDR3 length equals 12 residues. Here the CDR3 DNA reads TGTGGCTGCGGGGGAACCACAGATACGCAGTATTTT. Protein: CGCGGTTDTQYF.